This T cell receptor (beta chain) is drawn from a study of T and B cells in COVID-19 patients. Overall study: Active-infection patients were older, median about 70 years, than recovered patients, median 34 years. Of over 18 active-infection patients, roughly eleven were critically ill with mechanical ventilation or extracorporeal membrane oxygenation.

Multiplex PCR with BIOMED2 TRB-A/B primer pools amplified TRB rearrangements. TCRdb re-analysed the multiplex PCR reads in MiXCR, keeping a single row per CDR3 protein. The top ten clones hold around three fifths of a sample with 6,000 or so distinct CDR3 sequences, about a third of them seen once. Each TRB amplification used roughly 240-550 ng of genomic DNA from blood. The table lists this clonotype with a few counts. V shed 2 bases and J 7 bases; nucleotides not matched to a gene: 10. Per the germline V gene, CDR1 is MNHEY and CDR2 is SVGAGI. This CDR3 contains 16 residues. Sample: blood. This chain links TRBV6-5 with TRBJ2-7; 11 nucleotides line up with TRBD2. The receptor's source is a human donor with active COVID-19. The DNA for the CDR3 is TGTGCCAGCAGTTACCTTGGTAGCGGGAGGGCCAGGGAGCAGTACTTC. It codes for CASSYLGSGRAREQYF.